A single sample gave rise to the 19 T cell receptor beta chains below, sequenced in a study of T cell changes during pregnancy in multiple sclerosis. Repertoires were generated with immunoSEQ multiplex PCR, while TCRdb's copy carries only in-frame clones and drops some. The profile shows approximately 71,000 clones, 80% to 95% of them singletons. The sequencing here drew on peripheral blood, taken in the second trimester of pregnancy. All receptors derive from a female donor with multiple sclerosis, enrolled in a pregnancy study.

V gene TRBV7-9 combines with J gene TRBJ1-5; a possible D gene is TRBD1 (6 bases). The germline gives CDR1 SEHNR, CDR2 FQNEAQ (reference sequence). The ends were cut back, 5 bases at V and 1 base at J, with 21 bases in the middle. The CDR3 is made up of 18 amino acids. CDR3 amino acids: CASSPMRLGAVSNQPQHF. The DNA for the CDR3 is TGTGCCAGCAGCCCTATGCGATTGGGGGCGGTGAGCAATCAGCCCCAGCATTTT.

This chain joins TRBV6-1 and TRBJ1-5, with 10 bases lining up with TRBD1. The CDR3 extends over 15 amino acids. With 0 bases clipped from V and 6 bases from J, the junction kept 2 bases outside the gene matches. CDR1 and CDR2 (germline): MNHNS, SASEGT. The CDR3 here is CASSEADRGRQPQHF. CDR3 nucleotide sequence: TGTGCCAGCAGTGAAGCAGACAGGGGGCGTCAGCCCCAGCATTTT.

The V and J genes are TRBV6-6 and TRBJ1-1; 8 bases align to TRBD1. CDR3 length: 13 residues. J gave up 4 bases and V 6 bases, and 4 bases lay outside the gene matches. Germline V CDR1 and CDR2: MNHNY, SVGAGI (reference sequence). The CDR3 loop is CASRETGATEAFF. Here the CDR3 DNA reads TGTGCCAGCAGGGAGACAGGGGCCACTGAAGCTTTCTTT.

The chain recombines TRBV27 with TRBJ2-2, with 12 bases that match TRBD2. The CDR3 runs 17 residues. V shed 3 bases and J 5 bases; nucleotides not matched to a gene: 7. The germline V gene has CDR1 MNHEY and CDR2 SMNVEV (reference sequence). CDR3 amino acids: CASSFASGRAYTGELFF. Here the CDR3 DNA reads TGTGCCAGCAGTTTTGCTAGCGGGAGGGCCTATACCGGGGAGCTGTTTTTT.

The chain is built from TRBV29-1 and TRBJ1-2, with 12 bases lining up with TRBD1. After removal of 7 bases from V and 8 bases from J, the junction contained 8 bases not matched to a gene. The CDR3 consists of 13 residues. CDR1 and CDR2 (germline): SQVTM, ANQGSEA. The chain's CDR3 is CSAPGQGAGGYTF. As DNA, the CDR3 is TGCAGCGCCCCGGGACAGGGGGCGGGGGGCTACACCTTC.

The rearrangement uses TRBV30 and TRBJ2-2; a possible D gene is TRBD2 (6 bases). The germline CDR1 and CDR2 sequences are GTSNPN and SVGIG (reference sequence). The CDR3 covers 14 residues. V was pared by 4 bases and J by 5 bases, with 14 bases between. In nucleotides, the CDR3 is TGTGCCTGGAATGTGGGGGAGGTGACCGGGGAGCTGTTTTTT. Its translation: CAWNVGEVTGELFF.

CDR3 protein: CASSFSGGYRETQYF. The CDR3 bases are TGCGCCAGCAGCTTTAGCGGGGGGTACCGAGAGACCCAGTACTTC. This rearrangement joins TRBV5-1 to TRBJ2-5, with 10 bases identical to TRBD2. V lost 2 bases, J lost 4 bases, and 5 bases stayed unmatched. The CDR3 runs 15 residues. Germline V gives CDR1 SGHRS, CDR2 YFSETQ.

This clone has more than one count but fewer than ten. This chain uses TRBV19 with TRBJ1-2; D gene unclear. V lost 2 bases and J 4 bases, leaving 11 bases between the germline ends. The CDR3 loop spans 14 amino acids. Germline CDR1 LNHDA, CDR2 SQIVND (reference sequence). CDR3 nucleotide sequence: TGTGCCAGTAGTATACCGGGTATGGGCTATGGCTACACCTTC. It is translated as CASSIPGMGYGYTF. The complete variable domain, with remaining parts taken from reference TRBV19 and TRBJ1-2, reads DGGITQSPKYLFRKEGQNVTLSCEQNLNHDAMYWYRQDPGQGLRLIYYSQIVNDFQKGDIAEGYSVSREKKESFPLTVTSAQKNPTAFYLCASSIPGMGYGYTFGSGTRLTVV.

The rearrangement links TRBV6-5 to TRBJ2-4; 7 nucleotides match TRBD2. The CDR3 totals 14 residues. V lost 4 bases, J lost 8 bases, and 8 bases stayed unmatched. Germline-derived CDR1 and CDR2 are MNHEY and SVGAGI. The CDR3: CASSLSGSGDIQYF. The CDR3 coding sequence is TGTGCCAGCAGTTTGTCCGGGAGCGGGGACATTCAGTACTTC.

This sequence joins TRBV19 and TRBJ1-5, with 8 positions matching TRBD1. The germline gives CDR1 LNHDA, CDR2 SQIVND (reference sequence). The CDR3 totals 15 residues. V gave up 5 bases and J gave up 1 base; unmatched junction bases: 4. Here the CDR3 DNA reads TGTGCCAGTAGTTGGACAGGGAGAAGCAATCAGCCCCAGCATTTT. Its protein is CASSWTGRSNQPQHF.

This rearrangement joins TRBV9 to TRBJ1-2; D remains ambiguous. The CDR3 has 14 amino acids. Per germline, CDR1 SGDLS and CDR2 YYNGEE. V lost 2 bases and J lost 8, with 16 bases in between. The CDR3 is CASSVSGQFYGYTF. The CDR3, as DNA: TGTGCCAGCAGCGTTTCCGGTCAATTCTACGGCTACACCTTC. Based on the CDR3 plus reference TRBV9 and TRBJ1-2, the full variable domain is DSGVTQTPKHLITATGQRVTLRCSPRSGDLSVYWYQQSLDQGLQFLIQYYNGEERAKGNILERFSAQQFPDLHSELNLSSLELGDSALYFCASSVSGQFYGYTFGSGTRLTVV.

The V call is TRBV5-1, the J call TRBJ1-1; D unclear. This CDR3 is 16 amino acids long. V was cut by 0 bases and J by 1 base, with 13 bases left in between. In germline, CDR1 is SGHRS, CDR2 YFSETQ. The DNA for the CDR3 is TGCGCCAGCAGCTTGGAGCTCCAAAAGCGGAACACTGAAGCTTTCTTT. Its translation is CASSLELQKRNTEAFF.

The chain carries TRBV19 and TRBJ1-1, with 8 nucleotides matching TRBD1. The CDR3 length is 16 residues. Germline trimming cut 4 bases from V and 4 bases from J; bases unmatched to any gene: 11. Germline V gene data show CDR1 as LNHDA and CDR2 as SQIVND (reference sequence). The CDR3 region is CASSTWTGRGSTEAFF. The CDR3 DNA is TGTGCCAGTAGTACCTGGACAGGGCGTGGGAGCACTGAAGCTTTCTTT.

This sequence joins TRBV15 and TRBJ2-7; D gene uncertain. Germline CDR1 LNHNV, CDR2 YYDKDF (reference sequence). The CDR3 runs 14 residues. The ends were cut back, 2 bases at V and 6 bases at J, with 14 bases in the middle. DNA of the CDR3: TGTGCCACCAGCAGATCCCGGGTCCTCACCGAGCAGTACTTC. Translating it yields CATSRSRVLTEQYF.

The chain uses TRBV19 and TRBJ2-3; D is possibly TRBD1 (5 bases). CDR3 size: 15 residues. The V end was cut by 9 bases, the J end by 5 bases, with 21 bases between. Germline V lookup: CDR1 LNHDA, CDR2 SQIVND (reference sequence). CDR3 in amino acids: CASLGGEGAEDTQYF. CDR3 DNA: TGTGCCAGCCTCGGTGGGGAAGGGGCAGAAGATACGCAGTATTTT.

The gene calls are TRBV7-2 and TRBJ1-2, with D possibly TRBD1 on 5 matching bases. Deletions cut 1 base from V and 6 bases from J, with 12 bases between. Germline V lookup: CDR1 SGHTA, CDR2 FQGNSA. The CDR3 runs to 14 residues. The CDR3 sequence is CASSLDVAGNGYTF. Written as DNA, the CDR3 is TGTGCCAGCAGCTTAGACGTTGCAGGGAATGGCTACACCTTC.

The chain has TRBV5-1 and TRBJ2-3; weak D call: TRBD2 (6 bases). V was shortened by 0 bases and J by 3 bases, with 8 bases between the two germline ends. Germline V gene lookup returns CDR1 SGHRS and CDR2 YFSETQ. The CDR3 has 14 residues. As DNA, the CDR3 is TGCGCCAGCAGCTTGGGCGGGGTAACAGATACGCAGTATTTT. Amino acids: CASSLGGVTDTQYF.

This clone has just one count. CDR3 region: CASSLALLAGGGAGELFF. CDR3 nucleotide sequence: TGTGCCAGCAGCTTAGCTCTCCTAGCGGGGGGCGGCGCCGGGGAGCTGTTTTTT. The rearrangement links TRBV11-2 to TRBJ2-2; 11 bases line up with TRBD2. The CDR3 is made up of 18 amino acids. V shed 1 base, J shed 6 bases, and the junction held 10 bases outside the gene matches. The germline V gene encodes CDR1 SGHAT and CDR2 FQNNGV.

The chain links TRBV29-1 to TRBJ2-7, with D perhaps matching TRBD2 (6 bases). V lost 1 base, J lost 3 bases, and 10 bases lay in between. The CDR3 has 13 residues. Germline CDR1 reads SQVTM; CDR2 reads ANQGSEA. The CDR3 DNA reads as TGCAGCGTTGAAGGGGCCGGGGGCTACGAGCAGTACTTC. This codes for CSVEGAGGYEQYF.